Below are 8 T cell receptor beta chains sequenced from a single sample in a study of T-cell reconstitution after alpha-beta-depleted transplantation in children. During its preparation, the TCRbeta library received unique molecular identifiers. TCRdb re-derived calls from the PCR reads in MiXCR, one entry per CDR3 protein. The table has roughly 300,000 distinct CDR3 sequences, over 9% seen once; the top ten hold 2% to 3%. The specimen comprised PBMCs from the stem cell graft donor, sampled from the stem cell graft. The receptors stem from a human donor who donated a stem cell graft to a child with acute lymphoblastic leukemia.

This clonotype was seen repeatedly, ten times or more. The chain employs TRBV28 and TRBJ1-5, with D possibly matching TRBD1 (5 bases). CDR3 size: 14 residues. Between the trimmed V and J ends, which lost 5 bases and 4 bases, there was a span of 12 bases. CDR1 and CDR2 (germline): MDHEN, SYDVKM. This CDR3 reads CASSDGGRNQPQHF. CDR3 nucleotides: TGTGCCAGCAGTGACGGGGGTAGGAATCAGCCCCAGCATTTT.

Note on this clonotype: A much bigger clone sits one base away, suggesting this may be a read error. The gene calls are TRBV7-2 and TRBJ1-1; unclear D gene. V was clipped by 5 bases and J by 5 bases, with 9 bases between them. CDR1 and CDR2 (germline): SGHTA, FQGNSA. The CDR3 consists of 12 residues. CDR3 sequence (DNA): TGTGCCAGCAGCCCTCTCGTGACTGAAGCTTTCTTT. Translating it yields CASSPLVTEAFF.

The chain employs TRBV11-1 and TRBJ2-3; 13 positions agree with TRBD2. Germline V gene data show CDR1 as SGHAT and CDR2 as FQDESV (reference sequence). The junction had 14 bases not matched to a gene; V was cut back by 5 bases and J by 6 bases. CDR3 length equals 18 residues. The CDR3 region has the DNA TGTGCCAGCAGCCACCCAACCACGGGACTAGCGGGAAAGGATACGCAGTATTTT. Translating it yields CASSHPTTGLAGKDTQYF.

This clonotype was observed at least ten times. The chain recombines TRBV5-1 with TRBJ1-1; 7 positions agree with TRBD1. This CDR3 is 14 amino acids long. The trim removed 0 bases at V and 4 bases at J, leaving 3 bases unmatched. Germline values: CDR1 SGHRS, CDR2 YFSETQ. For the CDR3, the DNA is TGCGCCAGCAGCTTGGTGGCAGGGGGCACTGAAGCTTTCTTT. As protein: CASSLVAGGTEAFF. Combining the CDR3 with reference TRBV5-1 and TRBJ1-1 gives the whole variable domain KAGVTQTPRYLIKTRGQQVTLSCSPISGHRSVSWYQQTPGQGLQFLFEYFSETQRNKGNFPGRFSGRQFSNSRSEMNVSTLELGDSALYLCASSLVAGGTEAFFGQGTRLTVV.

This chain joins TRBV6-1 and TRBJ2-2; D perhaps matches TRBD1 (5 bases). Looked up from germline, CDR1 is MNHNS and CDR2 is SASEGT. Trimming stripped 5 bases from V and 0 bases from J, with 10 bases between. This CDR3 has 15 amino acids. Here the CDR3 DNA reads TGTGCCAGCAGTCGCACGACAGCGAACACCGGGGAGCTGTTTTTT. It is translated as CASSRTTANTGELFF.

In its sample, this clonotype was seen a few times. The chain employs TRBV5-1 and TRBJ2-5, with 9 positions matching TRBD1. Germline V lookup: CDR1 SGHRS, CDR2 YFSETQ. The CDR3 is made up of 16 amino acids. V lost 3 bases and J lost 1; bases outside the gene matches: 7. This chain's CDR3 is CASSWRTGVVQETQYF. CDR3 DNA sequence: TGCGCCAGCAGCTGGAGGACAGGGGTCGTCCAAGAGACCCAGTACTTC.

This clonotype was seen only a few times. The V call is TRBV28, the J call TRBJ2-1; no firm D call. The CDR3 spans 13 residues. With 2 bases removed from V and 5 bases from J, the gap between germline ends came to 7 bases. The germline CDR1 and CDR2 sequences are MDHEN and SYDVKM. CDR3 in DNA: TGTGCCAGCAGTTTAAGAGTCAACAATGAGCAGTTCTTC. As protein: CASSLRVNNEQFF.

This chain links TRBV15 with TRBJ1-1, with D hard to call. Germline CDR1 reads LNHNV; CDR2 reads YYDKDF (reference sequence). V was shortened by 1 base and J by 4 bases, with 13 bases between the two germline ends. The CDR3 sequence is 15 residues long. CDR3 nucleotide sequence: TGTGCCACCAGCAGAGGGGCACCCGATAGCACTGAAGCTTTCTTT. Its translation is CATSRGAPDSTEAFF.